The 23 T cell receptor beta chains below were found in one sample sequenced in a study of T cells in Graves' hyperthyroidism and ophthalmopathy. Regions amplified from RNA transcripts were the TCR beta CDR3 regions. Initially, a first-round RT-PCR of the TCR CDR3 employed the HTBI primer set. One entry per CDR3 protein, called by TCRdb with MiXCR from the multiplex PCR reads. Of some 650,000 distinct CDR3 sequences listed, 15% to 20% are singletons. The sequencing sample was made of blood. The receptors originated from a woman aged 40 to 50 with Graves' ophthalmopathy.

This rearrangement joins TRBV20-1 to TRBJ2-3, with a tentative D call TRBD1 (7 bases). Germline V gene lookup returns CDR1 DFQATT and CDR2 SNEGSKA (reference sequence). The CDR3 extends over 15 amino acids. With 3 bases removed from V and 0 bases from J, the gap between germline ends came to 13 bases. This CDR3 is CSASPTGTSTDTQYF. The DNA for the CDR3 is TGCAGTGCTAGCCCGACAGGGACTAGCACAGATACGCAGTATTTT.

CDR3 DNA sequence: TGTGCCTGGAGTGTACAGGGGGCGCTCAGAAGGAACACTGAAGCTTTCTTT. Translating gives CAWSVQGALRRNTEAFF. The J gene is TRBJ1-1, the V gene TRBV30; the match to TRBD1 covers 9 bases. Germline V gene data show CDR1 as GTSNPN and CDR2 as SVGIG (reference sequence). Trimming at V came to 0 bases and at J to 1 base, leaving 9 bases not matched to a gene. This CDR3 is built from 17 residues.

V and J are TRBV5-1 and TRBJ2-3, with TRBD2 identical over 11 bases. Germline CDR1 SGHRS, CDR2 YFSETQ. The CDR3 consists of 16 residues. The V gene end was trimmed by 4 bases and the J gene end by 2 bases; junction bases not matched to a gene: 6. CDR3 amino acids: CASSTLAGGITDTQYF. As DNA, the CDR3 is TGCGCCAGCAGCACCTTAGCGGGGGGGATCACAGATACGCAGTATTTT.

The genes are TRBV6-1 and TRBJ2-7; D is possibly TRBD1 (6 bases). CDR1 is MNHNS, CDR2 SASEGT, per germline. Trimming took off 11 bases at V and 0 bases at J, with 23 bases between the two ends. The CDR3 extends over 16 amino acids. CDR3 bases: TGTGCCGTCGGAAGTTGGTCCGGGACATCCTCCTACGAGCAGTACTTC. Translated: CAVGSWSGTSSYEQYF.

This clonotype turned up a few times. The rearrangement joins TRBV9 to TRBJ2-3, with D perhaps TRBD1 (5 bases). The germline CDR1 and CDR2 sequences are SGDLS and YYNGEE. The CDR3 length is 15 residues. Trimming left V 4 bases short and J 1 base short, with 13 bases between. The CDR3 loop reads CASSTSGAGTDTQYF. CDR3 in DNA: TGTGCCAGCAGCACCAGTGGGGCGGGCACAGATACGCAGTATTTT.

A few counts support this clonotype. The V gene is TRBV30, the J gene TRBJ2-5; D is possibly TRBD2 (6 bases). The CDR3 is 15 residues long. Germline loops: CDR1 GTSNPN, CDR2 SVGIG (reference sequence). Trimming took 0 bases from V and 5 from J, leaving 16 bases between them. The CDR3 loop is CAWSVRGLALETQYF. In nucleotides, the CDR3 is TGTGCCTGGAGTGTAAGAGGTCTAGCGTTGGAGACCCAGTACTTC.

This clonotype was counted ten times or more. This chain uses TRBV30 with TRBJ2-5; D is perhaps TRBD2 (5 bases). The CDR3 totals 15 residues. The germline gives CDR1 GTSNPN, CDR2 SVGIG (reference sequence). V was pared by 0 bases and J by 7 bases, with 18 bases between. CDR3 sequence: CAWSVPRSSFGTQYF. CDR3 coding DNA: TGTGCCTGGAGTGTACCCCGGTCTAGCTTCGGGACCCAGTACTTC.

J is TRBJ2-3 and V is TRBV4-2; D is unclear. Germline V gene data show CDR1 as LGHNA and CDR2 as YNFKEQ. The V end was cut by 0 bases, the J end by 3 bases, with 13 bases between. This CDR3 has 16 amino acids. As DNA, the CDR3 is TGTGCCAGCAGCCAAGAAGAAGTGTTTGGGACAGATACGCAGTATTTT. Its protein is CASSQEEVFGTDTQYF.

This clonotype turned up a few times. The DNA for the CDR3 is TGTGCCACCAGTGGGGGGACCGAAACCGGGGAGCTGTTTTTT. Translation gives CATSGGTETGELFF. V usage is TRBV24-1 and J usage is TRBJ2-2; D might be TRBD1 or TRBD2, each matching 5 bases. CDR1 and CDR2 from the germline V gene are KGHDR and SFDVKD. Between the trimmed V and J ends, which lost 5 bases and 5 bases, there was a span of 11 bases. This CDR3 is built from 14 residues.

The V call is TRBV6-2 or TRBV6-3, the J call TRBJ1-4, with 10 positions matching TRBD1. In germline, CDR1 is MNHEY, CDR2 SVGEGT. The CDR3 totals 14 residues. Trimming cost V 5 bases and J 7 bases; bases outside gene matches: 4. CDR3 in amino acids: CASSRQGASEKLFF. DNA for the CDR3: TGTGCCAGCAGTAGACAGGGGGCAAGTGAAAAACTGTTTTTT.

This chain connects TRBV3-1 to TRBJ2-7; 14 nucleotides agree with TRBD2. CDR1 and CDR2 (germline): LGHDT, YNNKEL (reference sequence). The CDR3 runs 16 residues. V was clipped by 4 bases and J by 4 bases; unmatched bases: 6. The CDR3 nucleotides are TGTGCCAGCAGCCGAGGACTAGCGGGAGGTGTTTACGAGCAGTACTTC. It is translated as CASSRGLAGGVYEQYF.

The CDR3 loop is CSALPGPSTGELFF. CDR3 bases: TGCAGCGCTCTCCCCGGGCCGTCGACCGGGGAGCTGTTTTTT. The V call is TRBV29-1, the J call TRBJ2-2; D gene unclear. Trimming removed 7 bases at V and 5 bases at J, with 17 bases between. The CDR3 has 14 residues. CDR1 SQVTM and CDR2 ANQGSEA come from the germline V gene.

This clonotype was picked up a small number of times. Here the CDR3 reads CASSFGLVKGEQFF. CDR3 DNA: TGTGCCAGCAGCTTCGGACTAGTCAAGGGGGAGCAGTTCTTC. The rearrangement links TRBV11-2 to TRBJ2-1, with 7 bases fitting TRBD2. Germline V gene sequence: CDR1 SGHAT, CDR2 FQNNGV. There are 14 residues in the CDR3. Unmatched junction bases numbered 9, after V lost 3 bases and J lost 10 bases. Full variable domain (outside the CDR3, taken from reference TRBV11-2 and TRBJ2-1): EAGVAQSPRYKIIEKRQSVAFWCNPISGHATLYWYQQILGQGPKLLIQFQNNGVVDDSQLPKDRFSAERLKGVDSTLKIQPAKLEDSAVYLCASSFGLVKGEQFFGPGTRLTVL.

This clonotype was seen repeatedly, ten times or more. The J gene is TRBJ2-3, the V gene TRBV5-1; unclear D gene. Germline CDR1 reads SGHRS; CDR2 reads YFSETQ. Trimming stripped 4 bases from V and 2 bases from J, with 8 bases between. The CDR3 covers 13 residues. The CDR3 reads CASSGSFTDTQYF. As DNA, the CDR3 is TGCGCCAGCAGCGGCTCTTTCACAGATACGCAGTATTTT.

For this clonotype: At one of its ends the junction is not consistent with the germline gene, which may arise from a read error. The chain recombines TRBV5-1 with TRBJ2-5; 7 nucleotides line up with TRBD1. The CDR3 consists of 14 residues. Germline V lookup: CDR1 SGHRS, CDR2 YFSETQ. DNA of the CDR3: TGCGTCAGCAGCCGGGACAGCGGACAAGAGACCCAGTACTTC. It is translated as CVSSRDSGQETQYF.

This clonotype was seen a handful of times. The genes are TRBV4-1 and TRBJ1-1; a weak D match, TRBD1 (5 bases). CDR1 is MGHRA, CDR2 YSYEKL, per germline. This CDR3 has 16 residues. V lost 6 bases and J 1 base, leaving 18 bases between the germline ends. In DNA, the CDR3 is TGCGCCAGCAGTTACGGTCCAGAGAGGGGGAACACTGAAGCTTTCTTT. Translated, it gives CASSYGPERGNTEAFF.

This clonotype was detected a few times. The genes are TRBV4-2 and TRBJ2-2, with TRBD1 as a possible D gene (6 bases). The CDR3 covers 16 residues. Trimming took off 4 bases at V and 5 bases at J, with 17 bases between the two ends. Germline CDR1 LGHNA, CDR2 YNFKEQ. The CDR3, as DNA: TGTGCCAGCAGCCGGGACACCGACTACTCGACCGGGGAGCTGTTTTTT. Translating gives CASSRDTDYSTGELFF.

The V gene is TRBV19, the J gene TRBJ2-7; tentative D call: TRBD2 (6 bases). The CDR3 consists of 14 residues. The V end was cut by 5 bases, the J end by 0 bases, with 11 bases between. CDR1 is LNHDA, CDR2 SQIVND, per germline (reference sequence). CDR3 region: CASSGGNRSYEQYF. The CDR3 coding sequence is TGTGCCAGTAGTGGGGGGAACCGCTCCTACGAGCAGTACTTC.

This clonotype was observed at least ten times. The rearrangement uses TRBV6-5 and TRBJ1-2; 7 bases line up with TRBD1. This CDR3 has 13 amino acids. CDR1 MNHEY and CDR2 SVGAGI come from the germline V gene. With 2 bases clipped from V and 3 bases from J, the junction kept 0 bases outside the gene matches. The DNA for the CDR3 is TGTGCCAGCAGTTACCAGGGGGACTATGGCTACACCTTC. It specifies CASSYQGDYGYTF.

There are a few counts of this clonotype. This chain links TRBV5-6 with TRBJ1-4; maybe TRBD1 (5 bases). Germline V lookup: CDR1 SGHDT, CDR2 YYEEEE. The CDR3 has 14 residues. V lost 4 bases and J lost 8, with 15 bases in between. As DNA, the CDR3 is TGTGCCAGCAGCCTATCCGGGACCGGCGAAAAACTGTTTTTT. Translation gives CASSLSGTGEKLFF.

The sample holds many counts of this clonotype. The genes are TRBV13 and TRBJ2-3; D might be TRBD2 (5 bases). The V gene's germline CDR1 is PRHDT and CDR2 FYEKMQ (reference sequence). Trimming shortened V by 4 bases and J by 0 bases, and 11 bases separated the two germline ends. This CDR3 has 15 residues. The CDR3 sequence: CASSSSGLSTDTQYF. CDR3 in DNA: TGTGCCAGCAGCTCCTCGGGGTTAAGCACAGATACGCAGTATTTT.

This clonotype was recorded a few times. The chain employs TRBV6-2 or TRBV6-3 and TRBJ2-3; 11 bases are shared with TRBD2. The germline gives CDR1 MNHEY, CDR2 SVGEGT. This CDR3 region has 17 residues. V lost 4 bases and J lost 5; bases outside the gene matches: 11. The CDR3 sequence: CASSSTSGGLGVDTQYF. DNA of the CDR3: TGTGCCAGCAGTTCTACTAGCGGGGGTCTCGGTGTAGATACGCAGTATTTT.

This clonotype was seen ten or more times. V is TRBV7-2 and J is TRBJ2-3; 9 positions agree with TRBD2. Germline lookup yields CDR1 SGHTA and CDR2 FQGNSA. This CDR3 has 18 residues. V shed 2 bases, J shed 1 base, and the junction held 10 bases outside the gene matches. The CDR3 here is CASSLRVGLAGRTDTQYF. The CDR3 DNA sequence: TGTGCCAGCAGCTTACGGGTGGGACTAGCCGGCCGCACAGATACGCAGTATTTT.